The clone carrying this T cell receptor (beta chain) was seen only once. Its antigen is not known. This specimen belongs to a study of vaccination and CD4 T cells after COVID-19. Sequencing of DNA taken from cultured CD4+ T cells relied on the Oncomine TCR Beta short-read assay. Using its own MiXCR run on the PCR reads, TCRdb lists one record per CDR3 protein. This sample has 15,000 to 17,000 distinct CDR3 sequences, with about three quarters found just once. Germline CDR1 is SGHTA and CDR2 is FQGTGA. V lost 6 bases, J lost 2 bases, and 7 bases lay in between. The CDR3 extends over 13 amino acids. The treatment denotes: roughly 11-day PBMC culture with coronavirus spike peptide pools or control peptides (ViraFEST assay).

Material for sequencing was CD4+ T cells from blood, cultured in vitro. The J gene is TRBJ2-2, the V gene TRBV7-3; D gene ambiguous. The receptor's source is a human donor who had recovered from COVID-19. In DNA form, the CDR3 reads TGTGCCAGCAGGTCGGTTAACACCGGGGAGCTGTTTTTT. Residues: CASRSVNTGELFF.